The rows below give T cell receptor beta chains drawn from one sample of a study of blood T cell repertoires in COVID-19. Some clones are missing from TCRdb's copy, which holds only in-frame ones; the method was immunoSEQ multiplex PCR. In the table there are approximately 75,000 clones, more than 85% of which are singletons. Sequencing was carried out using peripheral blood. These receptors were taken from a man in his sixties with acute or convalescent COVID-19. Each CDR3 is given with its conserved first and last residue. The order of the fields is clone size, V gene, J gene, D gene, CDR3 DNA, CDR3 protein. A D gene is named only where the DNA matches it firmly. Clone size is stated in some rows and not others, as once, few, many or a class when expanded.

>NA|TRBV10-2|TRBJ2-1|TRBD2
TGCGTCTCACGCGGTAGCGGGGCCTACAATGAGCAGTTCTTC
CVSRGSGAYNEQFF
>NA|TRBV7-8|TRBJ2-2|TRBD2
TGTGCCAGCAGCCGGGGACTAGCGTCCACCGGGGAGCTGTTTTTT
CASSRGLASTGELFF
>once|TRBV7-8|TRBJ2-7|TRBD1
TGTGCCAGCAGCTCTTCGGTTGGACAGGGAAACACCTACGAGCAGTACTTC
CASSSSVGQGNTYEQYF
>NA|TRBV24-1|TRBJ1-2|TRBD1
TGTGCCACCAGTGACTACACACAGGGGTTTGGCTACACCTTC
CATSDYTQGFGYTF
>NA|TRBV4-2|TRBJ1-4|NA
TGTGCCAGCAGCCAAAGATTAGCGGGGGGCGGGGAAAAACTGTTTTTT
CASSQRLAGGGEKLFF
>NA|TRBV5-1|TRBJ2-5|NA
TGCGCCAGCAGCTTGGAGGCGGGACAAGAGACCCAGTACTTC
CASSLEAGQETQYF
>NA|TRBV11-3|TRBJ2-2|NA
TGTGCCAGCAGCCTCCGGACGGGAAACACCGGGGAGCTGTTTTTT
CASSLRTGNTGELFF
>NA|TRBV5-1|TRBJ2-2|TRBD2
TGCGCCAGCAAAATTCAGGGTAGCGGGAGTTCCGGGGAGCTGTTTTTT
CASKIQGSGSSGELFF
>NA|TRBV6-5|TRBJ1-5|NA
TGTGCCAGCAGTTGGGGCCAGGGCAATCAGCCCCAGCATTTT
CASSWGQGNQPQHF
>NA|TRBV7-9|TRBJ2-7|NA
TGTGCCAGCAGCACGACAGTAACCTACGAGCAGTACTTC
CASSTTVTYEQYF
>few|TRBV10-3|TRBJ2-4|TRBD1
TGTGCCATCAGTGAGTTTAAGGGGGCTACCAAAAACATTCAGTACTTC
CAISEFKGATKNIQYF
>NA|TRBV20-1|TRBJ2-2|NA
TGCAGTGCTAGTTCGGGGGTAGGCGGGGAGCTGTTTTTT
CSASSGVGGELFF
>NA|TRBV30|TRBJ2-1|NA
TGTGCCTGGGTTAAGGACTCCCTTTACAATGAGCAGTTCTTC
CAWVKDSLYNEQFF
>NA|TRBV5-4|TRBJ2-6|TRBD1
TGTGCCAGCAGCTCAGGGGGCCCCTCTGGGGCCAACGTCCTGACTTTC
CASSSGGPSGANVLTF
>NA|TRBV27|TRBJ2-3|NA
TGTGCCAGCAGTTACAGGGACACCACAGATACGCAGTATTTT
CASSYRDTTDTQYF
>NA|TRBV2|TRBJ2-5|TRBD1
TGTGCCAGCCACCGGGACAGCCTCCAAGAGACCCAGTACTTC
CASHRDSLQETQYF
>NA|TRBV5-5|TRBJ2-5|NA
TGTGCCAGCAGCCCGAAGCGGAGACAAGACCAAGAGACCCAGTACTTC
CASSPKRRQDQETQYF
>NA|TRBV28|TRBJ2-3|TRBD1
TGTGCCAGCCGGGACAGGGTGTCAGATACGCAGTATTTT
CASRDRVSDTQYF
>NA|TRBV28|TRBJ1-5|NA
TGTGCCAGCAGTTGGTTCGGAGGCAATCAGCCCCAGCATTTT
CASSWFGGNQPQHF
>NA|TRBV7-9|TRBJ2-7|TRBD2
TGTGCCAGCAGCTTTCCGGGAGGGGAGCTGAGGGAGCAGTACTTC
CASSFPGGELREQYF
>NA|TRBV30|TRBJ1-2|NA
TGTGCCTGGAGCGCGATAGGGGCTTACTATGGCTACACCTTC
CAWSAIGAYYGYTF
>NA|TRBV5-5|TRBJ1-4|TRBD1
TGTGCCAGCAGCCCGGGACAGGGGACTAATGAAAAACTGTTTTTT
CASSPGQGTNEKLFF
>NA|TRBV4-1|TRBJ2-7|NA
TGCGCCAGCAGCCAAGTGGCCCAGAACGAGCAGTACTTC
CASSQVAQNEQYF
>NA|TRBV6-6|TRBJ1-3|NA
TGTGCCAGCAGTCCAGGACAGTATGGAAACACCATATATTTT
CASSPGQYGNTIYF
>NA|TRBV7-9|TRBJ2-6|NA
TGTGCCAGCAGCTCGTCTGGGGCCAACGTCCTGACTTTC
CASSSSGANVLTF
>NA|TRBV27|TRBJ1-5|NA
TGTGCCAGCCCCAGACATATGAATAGCAATCAGCCCCAGCATTTT
CASPRHMNSNQPQHF
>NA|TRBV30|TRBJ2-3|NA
TGTGCCTGGAGTGTAGTGGGGGCTTGGTCAGATACGCAGTATTTT
CAWSVVGAWSDTQYF